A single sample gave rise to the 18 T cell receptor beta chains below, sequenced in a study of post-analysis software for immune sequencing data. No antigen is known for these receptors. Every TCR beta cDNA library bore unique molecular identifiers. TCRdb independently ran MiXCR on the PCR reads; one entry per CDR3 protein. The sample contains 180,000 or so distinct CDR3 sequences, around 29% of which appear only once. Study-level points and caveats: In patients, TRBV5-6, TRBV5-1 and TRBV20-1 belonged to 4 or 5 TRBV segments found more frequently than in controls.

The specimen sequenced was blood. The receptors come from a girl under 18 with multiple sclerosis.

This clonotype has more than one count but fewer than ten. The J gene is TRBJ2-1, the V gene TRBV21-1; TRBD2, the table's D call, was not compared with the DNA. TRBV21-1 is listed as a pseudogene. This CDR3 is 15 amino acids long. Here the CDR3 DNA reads TGTGCCAGCAGCAAAGCGGGACTAGTGGGTAATGAGCAGTTCTTC. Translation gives CASSKAGLVGNEQFF.

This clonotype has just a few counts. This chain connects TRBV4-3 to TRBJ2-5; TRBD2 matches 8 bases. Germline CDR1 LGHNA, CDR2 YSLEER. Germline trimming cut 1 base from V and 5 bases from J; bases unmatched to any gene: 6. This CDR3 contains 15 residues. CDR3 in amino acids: CASSQVSGRGETQYF. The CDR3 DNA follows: TGCGCCAGCAGCCAAGTTTCCGGGAGGGGTGAGACCCAGTACTTC.

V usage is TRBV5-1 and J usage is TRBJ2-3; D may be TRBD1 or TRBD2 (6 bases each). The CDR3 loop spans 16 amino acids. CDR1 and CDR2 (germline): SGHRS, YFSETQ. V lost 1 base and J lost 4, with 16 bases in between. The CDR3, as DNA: TGCGCCAGCAGCTTGTATCTGGGGGGCGGCGCAGATACGCAGTATTTT. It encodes CASSLYLGGGADTQYF.

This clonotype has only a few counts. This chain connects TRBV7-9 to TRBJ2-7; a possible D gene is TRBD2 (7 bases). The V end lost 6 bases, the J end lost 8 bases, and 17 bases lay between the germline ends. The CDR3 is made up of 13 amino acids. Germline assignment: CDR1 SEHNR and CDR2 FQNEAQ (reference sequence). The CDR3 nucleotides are TGTGCCAGCAGGAGGGGGGCGGGAGACCAGCAGTACTTC. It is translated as CASRRGAGDQQYF.

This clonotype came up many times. The CDR3: CASSFQSSYNSPLHF. The CDR3 region has the DNA TGTGCCAGCTCTTTTCAGAGCTCCTATAATTCACCCCTCCACTTT. The chain recombines TRBV12-3 or TRBV12-4 with TRBJ1-6, with D uncertain. Deletions cut 8 bases from V and 0 bases from J, with 11 bases between. CDR3 length equals 15 residues.

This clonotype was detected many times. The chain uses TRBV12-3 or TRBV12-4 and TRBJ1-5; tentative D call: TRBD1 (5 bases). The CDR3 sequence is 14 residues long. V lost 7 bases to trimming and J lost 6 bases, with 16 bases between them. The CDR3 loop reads CASTFQGARQPQHF. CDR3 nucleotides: TGTGCCAGCACCTTCCAGGGAGCTCGTCAGCCCCAGCATTTT.

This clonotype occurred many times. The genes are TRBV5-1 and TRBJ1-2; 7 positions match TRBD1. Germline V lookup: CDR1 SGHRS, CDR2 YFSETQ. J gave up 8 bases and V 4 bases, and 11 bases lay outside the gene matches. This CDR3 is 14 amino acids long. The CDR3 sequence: CASSLIGQEGGYTF. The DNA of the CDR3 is TGCGCCAGCAGCCTAATCGGACAGGAAGGAGGCTACACCTTC.

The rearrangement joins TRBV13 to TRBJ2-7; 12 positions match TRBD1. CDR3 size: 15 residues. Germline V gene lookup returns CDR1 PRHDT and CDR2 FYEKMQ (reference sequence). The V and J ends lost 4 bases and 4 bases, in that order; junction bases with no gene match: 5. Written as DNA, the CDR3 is TGTGCCAGCAGCTCCGGGACAGGGGGCTTTTACGAGCAGTACTTC. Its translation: CASSSGTGGFYEQYF.

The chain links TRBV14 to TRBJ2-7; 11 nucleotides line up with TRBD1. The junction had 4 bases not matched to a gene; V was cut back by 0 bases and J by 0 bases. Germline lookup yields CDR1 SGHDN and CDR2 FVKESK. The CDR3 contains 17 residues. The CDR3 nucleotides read TGTGCCAGCAGCCAAGATCCCGGGACAGGGGGCTCCTACGAGCAGTACTTC. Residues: CASSQDPGTGGSYEQYF. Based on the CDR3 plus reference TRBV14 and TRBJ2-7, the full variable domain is EAGVTQFPSHSVIEKGQTVTLRCDPISGHDNLYWYRRVMGKEIKFLLHFVKESKQDESGMPNNRFLAERTGGTYSTLKVQPAELEDSGVYFCASSQDPGTGGSYEQYFGPGTRLTVT.

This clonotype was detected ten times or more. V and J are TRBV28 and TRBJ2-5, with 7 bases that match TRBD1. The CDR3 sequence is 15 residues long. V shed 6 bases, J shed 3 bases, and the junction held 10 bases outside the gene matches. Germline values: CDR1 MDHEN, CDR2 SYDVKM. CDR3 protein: CASRPPDRVKETQYF. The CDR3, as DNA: TGTGCCAGCAGGCCCCCCGACAGGGTCAAAGAGACCCAGTACTTC.

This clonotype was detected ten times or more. CDR3 DNA: TGTGCCAGCAGCATCGGCGCCGAGCAGTACTTC. Translating it yields CASSIGAEQYF. This chain connects TRBV28 to TRBJ2-7; no clear D. V lost 6 bases, J lost 6 bases, and 9 bases lay in between. CDR3 length equals 11 residues. CDR1 is MDHEN and CDR2 is SYDVKM in the germline V gene.

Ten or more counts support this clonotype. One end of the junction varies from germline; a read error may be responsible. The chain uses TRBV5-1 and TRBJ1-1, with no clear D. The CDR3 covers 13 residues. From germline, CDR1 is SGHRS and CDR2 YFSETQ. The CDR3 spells CASSLAGNTEAFF. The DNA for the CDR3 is TGTGCCAGCAGCTTAGCGGGGAACACTGAAGCTTTCTTT.

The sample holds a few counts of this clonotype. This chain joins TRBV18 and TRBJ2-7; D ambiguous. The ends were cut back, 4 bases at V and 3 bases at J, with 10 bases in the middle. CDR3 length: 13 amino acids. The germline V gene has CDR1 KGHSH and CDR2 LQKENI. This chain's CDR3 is CASSRSTGYEQYF. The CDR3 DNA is TGTGCCAGCTCACGGTCCACGGGCTACGAGCAGTACTTC.

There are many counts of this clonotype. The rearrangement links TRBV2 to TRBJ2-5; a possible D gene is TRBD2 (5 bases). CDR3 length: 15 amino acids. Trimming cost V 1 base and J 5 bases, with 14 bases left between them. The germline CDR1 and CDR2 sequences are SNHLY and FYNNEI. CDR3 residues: CASSEEGVGYETQYF. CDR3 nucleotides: TGTGCCAGCAGTGAAGAGGGAGTTGGTTACGAGACCCAGTACTTC.

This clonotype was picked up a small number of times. The CDR3 sequence is CASSQPRGGTNTEAFF. DNA of the CDR3: TGCGCCAGCAGCCAACCCCGGGGGGGAACGAACACTGAAGCTTTCTTT. The V gene is TRBV4-1, the J gene TRBJ1-1; TRBD1 might be the D (5 bases). The CDR3 contains 16 residues. Trimming shortened V by 2 bases and J by 1 base, and 14 bases separated the two germline ends. Germline V gene lookup returns CDR1 MGHRA and CDR2 YSYEKL.

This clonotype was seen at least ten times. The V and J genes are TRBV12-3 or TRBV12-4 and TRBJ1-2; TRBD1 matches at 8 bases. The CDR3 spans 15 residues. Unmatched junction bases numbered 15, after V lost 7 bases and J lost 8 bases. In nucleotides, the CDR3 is TGTGCCAGCACCGCGACACTGACAGGGGCATGGGGCTACACCTTC. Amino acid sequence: CASTATLTGAWGYTF.

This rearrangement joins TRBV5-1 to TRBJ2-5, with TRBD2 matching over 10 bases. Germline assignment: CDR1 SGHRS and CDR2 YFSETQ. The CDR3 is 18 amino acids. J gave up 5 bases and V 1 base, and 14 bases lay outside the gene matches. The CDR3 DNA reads TGCGCCAGCAGCTTGTGGCGGGCTAGCGGGAGACAGGTTGAGACCCAGTACTTC. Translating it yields CASSLWRASGRQVETQYF.

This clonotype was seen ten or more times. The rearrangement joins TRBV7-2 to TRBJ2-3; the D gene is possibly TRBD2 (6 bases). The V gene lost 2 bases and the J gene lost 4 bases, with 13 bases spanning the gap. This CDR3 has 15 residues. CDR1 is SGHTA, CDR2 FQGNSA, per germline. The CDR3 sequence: CASSLYASVPDTQYF. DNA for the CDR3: TGTGCCAGCAGCTTATACGCTAGCGTTCCAGATACGCAGTATTTT.